What follows are 23 T cell receptor beta chains derived from one specimen sequenced in a study of OX40 agonist ivuxolimab in advanced cancers. Generated by immunoSEQ multiplex PCR, the TCRdb table keeps only in-frame clones and is missing some. Of 30,000 to 40,000 clones detected, about 80% appear once; the ten largest clones hold approximately 21%. The source was CD4+ or CD8+ T cells sorted from blood, collected in a trial of the OX40 agonist ivuxolimab. The source is an adult with an advanced solid tumor such as melanoma, head and neck, liver or kidney cancer.

CDR3 DNA: TGTGCCAGCAGCTTAGAGGCCAGGGGGAACAATGAGCAGTTCTTC. The encoded protein is CASSLEARGNNEQFF. The rearrangement links TRBV11-3 to TRBJ2-1; 7 bases line up with TRBD1. J was trimmed by 5 bases and V by 0 bases; bases with no gene match: 4. CDR1 and CDR2 (germline): SGHNT, YENEEA. CDR3 size: 15 residues.

This clone was counted only a few times. This rearrangement joins TRBV4-2 to TRBJ1-5; D call uncertain. Deletions cut 0 bases from V and 0 bases from J, with 12 bases between. Germline V lookup: CDR1 LGHNA, CDR2 YNFKEQ. This CDR3 is built from 17 residues. CDR3 bases: TGTGCCAGCAGCCAAGAAGGGAGCCGCGATAGCAATCAGCCCCAGCATTTT. Translating it yields CASSQEGSRDSNQPQHF.

This chain joins TRBV11-2 and TRBJ2-1, with D perhaps TRBD2 (5 bases). The CDR3 extends over 16 amino acids. Germline-derived CDR1 and CDR2 are SGHAT and FQNNGV. The V and J ends lost 1 base and 2 bases respectively, with 12 bases between them. CDR3 amino acids: CASSLVEGLTYNEQFF. The DNA of the CDR3 is TGTGCCAGCAGCTTAGTCGAAGGACTGACCTACAATGAGCAGTTCTTC.

The V and J genes are TRBV28 and TRBJ1-1; 8 bases match TRBD1. Germline V gives CDR1 MDHEN, CDR2 SYDVKM. This CDR3 is built from 14 residues. V was pared by 4 bases and J by 1 base, with 2 bases of the junction left unmatched. In nucleotides, the CDR3 is TGTGCCAGCAGTTCGACAGGGGCGAACACTGAAGCTTTCTTT. Translated, it gives CASSSTGANTEAFF.

The rearrangement joins TRBV5-1 to TRBJ1-3, with a possible D match to TRBD1 (5 bases). The CDR3 covers 16 residues. Germline V lookup: CDR1 SGHRS, CDR2 YFSETQ. Trimming removed 1 base at V and 0 bases at J, with 11 bases between. The CDR3 nucleotides read TGCGCCAGCAGCTTGACCGACAGCGACTCTGGAAACACCATATATTTT. This translates into CASSLTDSDSGNTIYF.

In DNA, the CDR3 is TGTGCCAGCAGTTCTGGGAGGGGGCCATACAATGAGCAGTTCTTC. The encoded protein is CASSSGRGPYNEQFF. The J gene is TRBJ2-1, the V gene TRBV6-6; TRBD1 or TRBD2 may be the D gene (7 bases each). CDR1 and CDR2 from the germline V gene are MNHNY and SVGAGI (reference sequence). V was pared by 4 bases and J by 4 bases, with 14 bases between. This CDR3 has 15 residues.

The chain is built from TRBV28 and TRBJ1-4; no definite D call. There are 14 residues in the CDR3. From germline, CDR1 is MDHEN and CDR2 SYDVKM. The germline V and J ends were trimmed by 4 bases and 13 bases, with 19 bases remaining between them. The CDR3 reads CASSSPAGNLGLFF. CDR3 sequence (DNA): TGTGCCAGCAGTTCCCCAGCGGGGAACTTGGGACTGTTTTTT.

The count of this clone is one. This rearrangement joins TRBV7-9 to TRBJ2-2; TRBD2 aligns across 8 bases. This CDR3 has 17 amino acids. Germline CDR1 is SEHNR and CDR2 is FQNEAQ (reference sequence). V lost 4 bases and J lost 0; bases outside the gene matches: 7. The CDR3 DNA sequence: TGTGCCAGCAGCTCCCCGAGCGGGAGATCGAACACCGGGGAGCTGTTTTTT. Translation: CASSSPSGRSNTGELFF.

This chain uses TRBV11-2 with TRBJ2-1; 13 bases align to TRBD2. Germline assignment: CDR1 SGHAT and CDR2 FQNNGV. This CDR3 comprises 18 residues. The V segment lost 4 bases and the J segment 9 bases; nucleotides outside the gene matches: 15. The CDR3 reads CASSSIYQLAGGRSEQFF. The CDR3 DNA reads as TGTGCCAGCAGCTCGATCTATCAACTAGCGGGGGGGCGTAGTGAGCAGTTCTTC.

The chain couples TRBV2 to TRBJ2-7; weak D call: TRBD1 (6 bases). The CDR3 length is 15 residues. The V gene's germline CDR1 is SNHLY and CDR2 FYNNEI. Trimming cost V 8 bases and J 3 bases, with 20 bases left between them. CDR3 sequence reads: CASSRSRGRGYEQYF. The CDR3 DNA follows: TGTGCCAGCTCCCGAAGCAGGGGAAGGGGCTACGAGCAGTACTTC.

The chain employs TRBV7-3 and TRBJ2-5, with TRBD2 as a possible D gene (5 bases). This CDR3 contains 15 residues. The V gene's germline CDR1 is SGHTA and CDR2 FQGTGA. V gave up 4 bases and J gave up 4 bases, with 16 bases separating them. The CDR3 loop is CASSSRIPGGETQYF. CDR3 bases: TGTGCCAGCAGCTCAAGAATCCCTGGAGGAGAGACCCAGTACTTC.

The chain joins TRBV30 to TRBJ2-2; possibly TRBD1 for D (6 bases). The CDR3 has 14 residues. CDR1 and CDR2 from the germline V gene are GTSNPN and SVGIG (reference sequence). V lost 5 bases and J lost 0, with 10 bases in between. CDR3 coding DNA: TGTGCCTGGTCGCAGGGGCCGAACACCGGGGAGCTGTTTTTT. Translating gives CAWSQGPNTGELFF. Looking up the rest from reference TRBV30 and TRBJ2-2 gives the full variable domain: SQTIHQWPATLVQPVGSPLSLECTVEGTSNPNLYWYRQAAGRGLQLLFYSVGIGQISSEVPQNLSASRPQDRQFILSSKKLLLSDSGFYLCAWSQGPNTGELFFGEGSRLTVL.

This chain links TRBV7-9 with TRBJ2-1, with D uncertain. The germline gives CDR1 SEHNR, CDR2 FQNEAQ (reference sequence). Trimming removed 5 bases at V and 3 bases at J, with 11 bases between. This CDR3 spans 14 amino acids. CDR3 sequence reads: CASSGQLLYNEQFF. CDR3 nucleotide sequence: TGTGCCAGCAGCGGTCAGCTTCTCTACAATGAGCAGTTCTTC.

The chain joins TRBV9 to TRBJ1-1, with a weak D call TRBD1 (6 bases). CDR1 and CDR2 from the germline V gene are SGDLS and YYNGEE. V was clipped by 3 bases and J by 0 bases, with 18 bases between them. CDR3 size: 17 residues. CDR3 sequence: CASSDLSRGTLNTEAFF. DNA for the CDR3: TGTGCCAGCAGCGACCTCTCGAGGGGGACACTGAACACTGAAGCTTTCTTT.

The chain combines TRBV9 with TRBJ1-3; D not resolved. This CDR3 comprises 14 residues. Germline V gene sequence: CDR1 SGDLS, CDR2 YYNGEE. Trimming cost V 1 base and J 0 bases, with 5 bases left between them. The CDR3 DNA is TGTGCCAGCAGCGTATCTGGCTCTGGAAACACCATATATTTT. Translation: CASSVSGSGNTIYF.

The chain recombines TRBV30 with TRBJ1-4; the match to TRBD1 covers 7 bases. Germline V lookup: CDR1 GTSNPN, CDR2 SVGIG (reference sequence). The CDR3 consists of 14 residues. Unmatched junction bases numbered 9, after V lost 3 bases and J lost 8 bases. CDR3: CAWSRQGANEKLFF. CDR3 sequence (DNA): TGTGCCTGGAGCCGACAGGGCGCGAACGAAAAACTGTTTTTT.

The rearrangement links TRBV29-1 to TRBJ2-7; 8 bases align to TRBD2. This CDR3 spans 14 amino acids. Trimming took 4 bases from V and 3 from J; bases not matched to a gene: 8. The germline V gene encodes CDR1 SQVTM and CDR2 ANQGSEA. CDR3 amino acids: CSVGGTSGDYEQYF. The CDR3 DNA follows: TGCAGCGTTGGGGGTACTAGCGGCGACTACGAGCAGTACTTC.

The chain recombines TRBV7-2 with TRBJ2-2, with D tentatively TRBD1 (6 bases). CDR3 size: 15 residues. CDR1 and CDR2 from the germline V gene are SGHTA and FQGNSA. With 3 bases removed from V and 5 bases from J, the gap between germline ends came to 13 bases. DNA of the CDR3: TGTGCCAGCAGCTTTAGGGGGAGTCCGACCGGGGAGCTGTTTTTT. Its protein product is CASSFRGSPTGELFF.

Here the CDR3 DNA reads TGCGCCAGCAGCTTGGTAGGGCAGAGGTTAAACACTGAAGCTTTCTTT. It codes for CASSLVGQRLNTEAFF. This rearrangement joins TRBV5-1 to TRBJ1-1; unclear D gene. CDR3 size: 16 residues. Germline CDR1 is SGHRS and CDR2 is YFSETQ. Trimming took off 0 bases at V and 2 bases at J, with 14 bases between the two ends.

The chain employs TRBV30 and TRBJ2-1, with D unresolved. Germline CDR1 reads GTSNPN; CDR2 reads SVGIG (reference sequence). V gave up 1 base and J gave up 4 bases, with 8 bases separating them. This CDR3 spans 13 amino acids. The chain's CDR3 is CAWSATLYNEQFF. DNA of the CDR3: TGTGCCTGGAGTGCCACATTGTACAATGAGCAGTTCTTC.

This chain links TRBV4-2 with TRBJ2-7; no clear D. The CDR3 spans 13 residues. V was trimmed by 0 bases and J by 5 bases, leaving 8 bases between them. Germline CDR1 and CDR2: LGHNA and YNFKEQ. CDR3 in DNA: TGTGCCAGCAGCCAAGAGTATAGGGACGAGCAGTACTTC. This encodes CASSQEYRDEQYF.

This chain joins TRBV21-1 and TRBJ2-7; the D call of TRBD2 is as the table states it, not checked on the DNA. TRBV21-1 is a recognized pseudogene. The CDR3 runs to 13 residues. This chain's CDR3 is CVSSKGSSYEQYF. CDR3 nucleotide sequence: TGTGTCAGCAGCAAAGGGAGCTCCTACGAGCAGTACTTC.

V and J are TRBV7-2 and TRBJ2-7; TRBD1 might be the D (6 bases). Germline CDR1 SGHTA, CDR2 FQGNSA. V was trimmed by 5 bases and J by 0 bases, leaving 14 bases between them. The CDR3 is made up of 15 amino acids. CDR3 nucleotide sequence: TGTGCCAGCAGCCCCAGGGGCCCGCCCTCCTACGAGCAGTACTTC. Its translation: CASSPRGPPSYEQYF.